This TCR beta chain was identified in a study of blood T cell repertoires in COVID-19. Study-level information: Samples taken during acute and convalescent COVID-19 were collected in the United States, Italy and Spain.

The CDR3 contains 14 residues. Germline V gene data show CDR1 as SGHRS and CDR2 as YFSETQ. Trimming left V 4 bases short and J 4 bases short, with 11 bases between. Original processing methods: Amplification of reference gene primers provided the estimated nucleated cell counts. Some clones are missing from TCRdb's copy, which holds only in-frame ones; the method was immunoSEQ multiplex PCR. The V and J calls and clone size are taken from that table; D and trimming were inferred from the DNA. This table holds roughly 34,000 clones, over 80% found once. J is TRBJ2-2 and V is TRBV5-1, with D possibly matching TRBD1 (5 bases). This receptor was taken from a man older than 75 with active COVID-19. Sample: peripheral blood. The DNA of the CDR3 is TGCGCCAGCAGCGAAAGGGGATTCACCGGGGAGCTGTTTTTT. This gives the protein CASSERGFTGELFF. Based on the CDR3 plus reference TRBV5-1 and TRBJ2-2, the full variable domain is KAGVTQTPRYLIKTRGQQVTLSCSPISGHRSVSWYQQTPGQGLQFLFEYFSETQRNKGNFPGRFSGRQFSNSRSEMNVSTLELGDSALYLCASSERGFTGELFFGEGSRLTVL.